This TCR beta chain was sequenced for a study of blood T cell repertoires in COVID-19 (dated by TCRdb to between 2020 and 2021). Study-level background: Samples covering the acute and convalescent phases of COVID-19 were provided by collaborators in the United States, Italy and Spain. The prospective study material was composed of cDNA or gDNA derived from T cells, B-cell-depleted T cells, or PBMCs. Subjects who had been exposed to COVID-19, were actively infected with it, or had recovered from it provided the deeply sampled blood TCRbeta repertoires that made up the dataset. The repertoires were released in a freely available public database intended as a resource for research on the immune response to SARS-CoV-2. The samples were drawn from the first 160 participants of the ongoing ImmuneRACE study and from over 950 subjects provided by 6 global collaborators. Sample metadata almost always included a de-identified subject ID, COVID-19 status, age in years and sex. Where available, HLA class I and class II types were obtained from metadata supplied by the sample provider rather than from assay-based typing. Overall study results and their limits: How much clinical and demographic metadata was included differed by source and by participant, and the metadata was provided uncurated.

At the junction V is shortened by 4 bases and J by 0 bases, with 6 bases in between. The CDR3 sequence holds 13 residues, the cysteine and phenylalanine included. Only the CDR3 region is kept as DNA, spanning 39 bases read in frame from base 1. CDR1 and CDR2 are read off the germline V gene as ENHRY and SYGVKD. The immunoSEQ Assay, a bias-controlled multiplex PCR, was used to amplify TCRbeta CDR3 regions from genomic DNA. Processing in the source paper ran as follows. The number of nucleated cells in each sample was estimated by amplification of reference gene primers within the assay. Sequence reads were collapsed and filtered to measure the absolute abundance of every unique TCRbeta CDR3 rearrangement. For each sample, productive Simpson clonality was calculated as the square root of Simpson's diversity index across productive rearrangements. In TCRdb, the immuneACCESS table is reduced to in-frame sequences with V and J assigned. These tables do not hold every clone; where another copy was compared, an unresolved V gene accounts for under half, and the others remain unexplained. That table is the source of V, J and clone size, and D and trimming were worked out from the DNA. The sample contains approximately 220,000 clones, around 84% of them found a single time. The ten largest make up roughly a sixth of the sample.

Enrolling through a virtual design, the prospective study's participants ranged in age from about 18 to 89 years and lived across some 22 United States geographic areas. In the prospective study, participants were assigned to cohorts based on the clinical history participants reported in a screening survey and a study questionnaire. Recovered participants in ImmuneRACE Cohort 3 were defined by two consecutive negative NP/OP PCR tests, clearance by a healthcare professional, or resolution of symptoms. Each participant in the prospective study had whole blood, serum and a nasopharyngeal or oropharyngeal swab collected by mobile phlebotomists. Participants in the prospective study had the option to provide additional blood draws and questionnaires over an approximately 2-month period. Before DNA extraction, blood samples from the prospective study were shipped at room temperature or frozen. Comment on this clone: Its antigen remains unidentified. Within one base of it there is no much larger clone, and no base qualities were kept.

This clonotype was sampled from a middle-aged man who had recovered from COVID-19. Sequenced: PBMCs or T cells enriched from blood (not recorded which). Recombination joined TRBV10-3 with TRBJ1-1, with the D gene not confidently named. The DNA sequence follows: TGTGCCATCAGTGCCAGGATGAACACTGAAGCTTTCTTT. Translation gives CAISARMNTEAFF.